A single sample is the source of the 6 T cell receptor beta chains below, sequenced in a study of blood T cell repertoires in COVID-19 (dated by TCRdb to about 2020). Libraries were constructed by the immunoSEQ multiplex PCR assay. In TCRdb, the immuneACCESS table is reduced to in-frame sequences with V and J assigned. These tables do not hold every clone; where another copy was compared, an unresolved V gene accounts for under half, and the others remain unexplained. Recorded for this sample are 35,000 to 40,000 clones; 80% to 90% of them occurred a single time. The top ten constitute roughly an eighth of the sample. Sequenced: peripheral blood. These TCRs come from a human donor in a cohort sampled during active COVID-19.

The chain uses TRBV25-1 and TRBJ1-5; TRBD1 aligns across 10 bases. Losses at the gene ends were 5 bases for V and 4 bases for J; bases not matched to a gene: 8. CDR1 and CDR2 (germline): MGHDK, SYGVNS. The CDR3 has 16 amino acids. The CDR3 region is CASSLTRDRGNQPQHF. The CDR3 bases are TGTGCCAGCAGTTTGACCCGGGACAGGGGAAATCAGCCCCAGCATTTT. Full variable domain (rest looked up from reference TRBV25-1 and TRBJ1-5): EADIYQTPRYLVIGTGKKITLECSQTMGHDKMYWYQQDPGMELHLIHYSYGVNSTEKGDLSSESTVSRIRTEHFPLTLESARPSHTSQYLCASSLTRDRGNQPQHFGDGTRLSIL.

The chain is built from TRBV10-2 and TRBJ2-2; D not resolved. This CDR3 has 14 residues. The germline V gene encodes CDR1 WSHSY and CDR2 SAAADI. V shed 6 bases and J shed 0 bases, with 8 bases lying between them. CDR3 DNA sequence: TGCGCCAGCAGGAGGTCAGCGAACACCGGGGAGCTGTTTTTT. Translation: CASRRSANTGELFF.

This clone was picked up one time. The chain is built from TRBV3-1 (or the pseudogene TRBV3-2) and TRBJ2-7; 7 nucleotides line up with TRBD2. CDR1 and CDR2 (germline): LGHDT, YNNKEL (reference sequence). The length of the CDR3 is 14 residues. V lost 5 bases, J lost 1 base, and 5 bases stayed unmatched. The DNA of the CDR3 is TGTGCCAGCAGCGCCCGGGACTATTCCTACGAGCAGTACTTC. Protein sequence: CASSARDYSYEQYF.

The chain has TRBV7-9 and TRBJ1-5; 12 bases fit TRBD1. V shed 4 bases and J 7 bases; nucleotides not matched to a gene: 5. The length of the CDR3 is 15 residues. Germline V gene sequence: CDR1 SEHNR, CDR2 FQNEAQ (reference sequence). The chain's CDR3 is CASSWGQGAGQPQHF. The CDR3, as DNA: TGTGCCAGCAGCTGGGGACAGGGGGCTGGGCAGCCCCAGCATTTT. Looking up the rest from reference TRBV7-9 and TRBJ1-5 gives the full variable domain: DTGVSQNPRHKITKRGQNVTFRCDPISEHNRLYWYRQTLGQGPEFLTYFQNEAQLEKSRLLSDRFSAERPKGSFSTLEIQRTEQGDSAMYLCASSWGQGAGQPQHFGDGTRLSIL.

This clone has a single count. The chain couples TRBV2 to TRBJ2-1, with 14 bases aligning to TRBD2. Germline V gene lookup returns CDR1 SNHLY and CDR2 FYNNEI. J lost 1 base, V lost 6 bases, and 2 bases had no gene match. CDR3 length: 16 amino acids. The CDR3 DNA sequence: TGTGCCAGCAGAGGGACTAGCGGGGGATCCTACAATGAGCAGTTCTTC. Protein sequence: CASRGTSGGSYNEQFF.

The rearrangement uses TRBV6-5 and TRBJ1-1; 8 bases are a match to TRBD1. There are 15 residues in the CDR3. V shed 0 bases, J shed 5 bases, and the junction held 5 bases outside the gene matches. In germline, CDR1 is MNHEY, CDR2 SVGAGI. Here the CDR3 reads CASSYSQGARTEAFF. CDR3 in DNA: TGTGCCAGCAGTTACTCCCAGGGGGCTAGGACTGAAGCTTTCTTT.